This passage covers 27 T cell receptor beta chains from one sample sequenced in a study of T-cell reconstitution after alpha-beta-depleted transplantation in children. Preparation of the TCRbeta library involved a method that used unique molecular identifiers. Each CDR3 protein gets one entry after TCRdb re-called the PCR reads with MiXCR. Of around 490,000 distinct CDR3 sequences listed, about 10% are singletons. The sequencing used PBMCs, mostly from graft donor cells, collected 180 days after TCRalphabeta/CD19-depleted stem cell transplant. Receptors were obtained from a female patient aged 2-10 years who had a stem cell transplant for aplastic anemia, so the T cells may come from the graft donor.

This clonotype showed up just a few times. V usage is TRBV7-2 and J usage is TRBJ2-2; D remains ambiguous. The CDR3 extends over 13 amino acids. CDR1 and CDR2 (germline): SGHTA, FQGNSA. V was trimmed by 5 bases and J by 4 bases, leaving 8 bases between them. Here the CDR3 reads CASSTQATGELFF. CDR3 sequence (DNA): TGTGCCAGCAGCACCCAGGCCACCGGGGAGCTGTTTTTT.

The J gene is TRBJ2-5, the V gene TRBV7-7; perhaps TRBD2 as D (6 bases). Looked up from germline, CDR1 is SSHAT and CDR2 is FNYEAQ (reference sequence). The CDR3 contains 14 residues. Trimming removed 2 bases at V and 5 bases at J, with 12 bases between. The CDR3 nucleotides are TGTGCCAGCAGCTTAAGTCCGGGGGAGGAGACCCAGTACTTC. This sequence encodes CASSLSPGEETQYF. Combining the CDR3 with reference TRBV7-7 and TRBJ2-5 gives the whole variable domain GAGVSQSPRYKVTKRGQDVTLRCDPISSHATLYWYQQALGQGPEFLTYFNYEAQPDKSGLPSDRFSAERPEGSISTLTIQRTEQRDSAMYRCASSLSPGEETQYFGPGTRLLVL.

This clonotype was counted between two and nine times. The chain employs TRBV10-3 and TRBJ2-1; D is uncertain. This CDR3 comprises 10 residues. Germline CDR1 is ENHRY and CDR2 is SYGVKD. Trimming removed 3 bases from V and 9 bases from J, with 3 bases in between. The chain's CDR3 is CAISDGEQFF. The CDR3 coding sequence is TGTGCCATCAGTGACGGTGAGCAGTTCTTC.

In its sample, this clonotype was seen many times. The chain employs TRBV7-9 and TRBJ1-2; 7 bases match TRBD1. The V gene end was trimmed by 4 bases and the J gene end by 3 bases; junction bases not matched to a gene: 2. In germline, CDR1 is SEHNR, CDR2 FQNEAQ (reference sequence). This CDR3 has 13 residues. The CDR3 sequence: CASSSQGYYGYTF. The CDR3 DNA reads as TGTGCCAGCAGCTCACAGGGGTACTATGGCTACACCTTC.

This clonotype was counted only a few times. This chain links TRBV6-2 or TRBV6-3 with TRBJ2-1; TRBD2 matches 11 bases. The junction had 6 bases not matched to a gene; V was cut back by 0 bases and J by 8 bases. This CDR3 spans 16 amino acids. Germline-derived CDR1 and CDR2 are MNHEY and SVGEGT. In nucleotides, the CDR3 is TGTGCCAGCAGTTACTCGATACTAGCGGGAGCGGATGAGCAGTTCTTC. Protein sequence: CASSYSILAGADEQFF.

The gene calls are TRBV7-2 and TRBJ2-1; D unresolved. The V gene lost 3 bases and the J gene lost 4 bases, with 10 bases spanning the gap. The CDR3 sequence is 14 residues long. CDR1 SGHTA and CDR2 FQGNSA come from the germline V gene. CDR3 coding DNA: TGTGCCAGCAGCTTTTTAGGACCGTACAATGAGCAGTTCTTC. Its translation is CASSFLGPYNEQFF.

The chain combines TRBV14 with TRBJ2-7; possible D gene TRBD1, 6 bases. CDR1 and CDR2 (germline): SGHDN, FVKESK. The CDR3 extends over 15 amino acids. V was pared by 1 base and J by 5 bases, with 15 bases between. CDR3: CASSQGGQGIHEQYF. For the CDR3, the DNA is TGTGCCAGCAGCCAAGGAGGGCAGGGGATTCACGAGCAGTACTTC.

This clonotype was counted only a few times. The CDR3 sequence: CASSAFQDEQFF. In DNA form, the CDR3 reads TGTGCCAGCAGTGCGTTTCAGGATGAGCAGTTCTTC. This chain connects TRBV27 to TRBJ2-1; no definite D call. Germline CDR1 and CDR2: MNHEY and SMNVEV (reference sequence). The CDR3 totals 12 residues. V lost 5 bases and J lost 8, with 10 bases in between.

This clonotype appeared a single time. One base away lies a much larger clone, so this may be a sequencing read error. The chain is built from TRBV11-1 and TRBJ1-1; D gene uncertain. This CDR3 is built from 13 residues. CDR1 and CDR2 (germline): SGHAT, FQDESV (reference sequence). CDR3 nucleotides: TGTTCCAGCAGCCTGTCAGGCGGCACTGAAGCTTTCTTT. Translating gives CSSSLSGGTEAFF. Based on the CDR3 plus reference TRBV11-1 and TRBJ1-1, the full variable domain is EAEVAQSPRYKITEKSQAVAFWCDPISGHATLYWYRQILGQGPELLVQFQDESVVDDSQLPKDRFSAERLKGVDSTLKIQPAELGDSAMYLCSSSLSGGTEAFFGQGTRLTVV.

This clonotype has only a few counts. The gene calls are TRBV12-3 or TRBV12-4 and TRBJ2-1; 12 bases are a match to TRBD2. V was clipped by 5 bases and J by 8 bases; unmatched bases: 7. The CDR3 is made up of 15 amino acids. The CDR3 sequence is CASSPRTSGTHEQFF. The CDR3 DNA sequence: TGTGCCAGCAGTCCCAGGACTAGCGGGACTCATGAGCAGTTCTTC.

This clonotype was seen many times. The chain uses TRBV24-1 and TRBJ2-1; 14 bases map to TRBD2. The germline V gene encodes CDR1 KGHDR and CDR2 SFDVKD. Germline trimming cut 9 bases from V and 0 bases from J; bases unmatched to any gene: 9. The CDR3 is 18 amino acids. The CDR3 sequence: CATGSGLAGEGSYNEQFF. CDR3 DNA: TGTGCCACCGGATCGGGACTAGCGGGAGAGGGCTCCTACAATGAGCAGTTCTTC.

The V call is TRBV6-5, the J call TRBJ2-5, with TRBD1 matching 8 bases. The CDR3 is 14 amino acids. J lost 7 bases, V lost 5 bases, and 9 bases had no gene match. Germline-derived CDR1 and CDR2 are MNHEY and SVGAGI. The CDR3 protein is CASSNGQGGVTQYF. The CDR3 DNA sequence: TGTGCCAGCAGTAACGGACAGGGAGGTGTGACCCAGTACTTC.

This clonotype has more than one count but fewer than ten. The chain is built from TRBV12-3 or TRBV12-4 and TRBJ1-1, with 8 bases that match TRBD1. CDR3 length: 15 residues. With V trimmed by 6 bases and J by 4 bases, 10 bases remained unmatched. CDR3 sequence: CASSPPEGTGTEAFF. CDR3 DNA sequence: TGTGCCAGCAGCCCCCCCGAGGGGACAGGCACTGAAGCTTTCTTT.

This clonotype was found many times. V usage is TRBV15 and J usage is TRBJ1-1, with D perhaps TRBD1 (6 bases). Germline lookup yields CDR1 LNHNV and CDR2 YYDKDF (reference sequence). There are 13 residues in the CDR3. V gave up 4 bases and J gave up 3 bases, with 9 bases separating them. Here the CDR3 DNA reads TGTGCCACCAGCATCAGGGGTTACACTGAAGCTTTCTTT. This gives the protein CATSIRGYTEAFF.

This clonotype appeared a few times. The CDR3 is CASSPHLENEQFF. CDR3 bases: TGTGCCAGCAGTCCTCATTTGGAAAATGAGCAGTTCTTC. This chain uses TRBV27 with TRBJ2-1; D is uncertain. The CDR3 sequence is 13 residues long. V lost 5 bases and J 7 bases, leaving 12 bases between the germline ends. CDR1 is MNHEY, CDR2 SMNVEV, per germline (reference sequence).

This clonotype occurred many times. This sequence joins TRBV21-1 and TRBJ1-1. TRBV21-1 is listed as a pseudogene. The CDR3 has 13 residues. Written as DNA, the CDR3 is TGTGCCAGCAGCTCCCACAGCGGCACTGAAGCTTTCTTT. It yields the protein CASSSHSGTEAFF.

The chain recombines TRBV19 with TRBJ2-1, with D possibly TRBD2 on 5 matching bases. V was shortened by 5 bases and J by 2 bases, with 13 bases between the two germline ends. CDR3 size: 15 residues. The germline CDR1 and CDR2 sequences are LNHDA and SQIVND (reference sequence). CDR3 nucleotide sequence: TGTGCCAGTAGTGAACTAGGGCCAACCTACAATGAGCAGTTCTTC. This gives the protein CASSELGPTYNEQFF. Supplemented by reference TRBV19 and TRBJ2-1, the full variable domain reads DGGITQSPKYLFRKEGQNVTLSCEQNLNHDAMYWYRQDPGQGLRLIYYSQIVNDFQKGDIAEGYSVSREKKESFPLTVTSAQKNPTAFYLCASSELGPTYNEQFFGPGTRLTVL.

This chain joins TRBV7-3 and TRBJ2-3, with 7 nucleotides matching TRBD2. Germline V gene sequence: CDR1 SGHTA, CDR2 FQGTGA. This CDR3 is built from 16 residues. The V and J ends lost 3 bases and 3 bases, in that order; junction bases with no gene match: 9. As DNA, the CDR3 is TGTGCCAGCAGCTTGGGCGGGAGAGGCGGGACAGATACGCAGTATTTT. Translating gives CASSLGGRGGTDTQYF.

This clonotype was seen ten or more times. CDR3 sequence reads: CSASRLAGGRETQYF. In DNA, the CDR3 is TGCAGTGCTTCCCGACTAGCGGGAGGGAGAGAGACCCAGTACTTC. J is TRBJ2-5 and V is TRBV20-1; 14 nucleotides line up with TRBD2. The V segment lost 5 bases and the J segment 4 bases; nucleotides outside the gene matches: 6. The length of the CDR3 is 15 residues. Per germline, CDR1 DFQATT and CDR2 SNEGSKA (reference sequence).

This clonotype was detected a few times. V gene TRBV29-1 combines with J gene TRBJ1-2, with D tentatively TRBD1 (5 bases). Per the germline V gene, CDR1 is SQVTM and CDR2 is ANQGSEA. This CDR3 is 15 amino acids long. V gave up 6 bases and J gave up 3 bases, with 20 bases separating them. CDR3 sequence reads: CSVPSVRDPDYGYTF. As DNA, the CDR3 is TGCAGCGTCCCCAGCGTCAGGGACCCCGACTATGGCTACACCTTC. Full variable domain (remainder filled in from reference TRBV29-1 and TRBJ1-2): SAVISQKPSRDICQRGTSLTIQCQVDSQVTMMFWYRQQPGQSLTLIATANQGSEATYESGFVIDKFPISRPNLTFSTLTVSNMSPEDSSIYLCSVPSVRDPDYGYTFGSGTRLTVV.

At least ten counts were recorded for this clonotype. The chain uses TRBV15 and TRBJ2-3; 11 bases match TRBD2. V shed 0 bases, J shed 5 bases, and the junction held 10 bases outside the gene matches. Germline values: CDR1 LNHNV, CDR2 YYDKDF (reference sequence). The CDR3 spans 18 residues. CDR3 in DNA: TGTGCCACCAGCAGAGAGCTGGGTAGCGGGAGGGAGCGAGATACGCAGTATTTT. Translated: CATSRELGSGRERDTQYF.

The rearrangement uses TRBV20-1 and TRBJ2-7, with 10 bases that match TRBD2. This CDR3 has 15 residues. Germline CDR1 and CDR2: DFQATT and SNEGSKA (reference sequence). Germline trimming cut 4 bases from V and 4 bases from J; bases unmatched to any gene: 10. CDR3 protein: CSANFRGLAAYEQYF. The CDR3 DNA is TGCAGTGCTAATTTCCGCGGACTAGCGGCTTACGAGCAGTACTTC.

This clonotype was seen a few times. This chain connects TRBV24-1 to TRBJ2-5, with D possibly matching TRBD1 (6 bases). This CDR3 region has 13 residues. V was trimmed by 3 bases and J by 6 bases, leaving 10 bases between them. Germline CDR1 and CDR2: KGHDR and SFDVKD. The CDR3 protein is CATSDQGPKTQYF. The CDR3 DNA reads TGTGCCACCAGTGATCAGGGGCCGAAGACCCAGTACTTC.

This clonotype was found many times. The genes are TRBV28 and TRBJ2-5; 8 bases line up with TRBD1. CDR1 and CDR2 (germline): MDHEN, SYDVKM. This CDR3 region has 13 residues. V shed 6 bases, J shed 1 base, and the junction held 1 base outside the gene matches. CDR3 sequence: CASRDRVQETQYF. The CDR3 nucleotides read TGTGCCAGCAGGGACAGGGTCCAAGAGACCCAGTACTTC.

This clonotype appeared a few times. CDR3 coding DNA: TGCAGCGTTGAAAAAGGACAGGGGGTAACCTACGAGCAGTACTTC. Protein sequence: CSVEKGQGVTYEQYF. The V gene is TRBV29-1, the J gene TRBJ2-7; 10 nucleotides align to TRBD1. CDR1 is SQVTM, CDR2 ANQGSEA, per germline. The CDR3 has 15 amino acids. Trimming at V came to 2 bases and at J to 2 bases, leaving 6 bases not matched to a gene.

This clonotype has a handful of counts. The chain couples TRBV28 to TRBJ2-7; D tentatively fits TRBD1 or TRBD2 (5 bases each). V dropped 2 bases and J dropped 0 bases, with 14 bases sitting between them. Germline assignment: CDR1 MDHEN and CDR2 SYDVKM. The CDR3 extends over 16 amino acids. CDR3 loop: CASSLPQRDPSYEQYF. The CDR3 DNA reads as TGTGCCAGCAGTTTACCCCAAAGGGACCCCTCCTACGAGCAGTACTTC.

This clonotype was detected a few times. The CDR3 DNA is TGTGCCAGCAGTCCCATCGGGACTAGCGGGGGCTCCTACGAGCAGTACTTC. It codes for CASSPIGTSGGSYEQYF. V is TRBV27 and J is TRBJ2-7; 14 positions match TRBD2. V lost 5 bases, J lost 0 bases, and 6 bases stayed unmatched. Germline V gives CDR1 MNHEY, CDR2 SMNVEV (reference sequence). CDR3 length: 17 residues.